One sample yielded the 18 T cell receptor beta chains listed below, sequenced in a study of T cell changes during pregnancy in multiple sclerosis. The assay was immunoSEQ multiplex PCR, and TCRdb's table has in-frame clones only and misses some. The table includes tens of thousands of clones, roughly nine tenths detected once. Sequenced here: peripheral blood, sampled in the first trimester of pregnancy. Every receptor here comes from a female donor in good health, enrolled as a control in a pregnancy study.

This rearrangement joins TRBV5-4 to TRBJ1-3; no reliable D call. This CDR3 is built from 17 residues. The V gene's germline CDR1 is SGHNT and CDR2 YYREEE (reference sequence). V was cut by 0 bases and J by 0 bases, with 13 bases left in between. The CDR3 nucleotides read TGTGCCAGCAGCTTGGGTAGCGGACGAAGCTCTGGAAACACCATATATTTT. Protein product: CASSLGSGRSSGNTIYF. Complete variable domain (other parts from reference TRBV5-4 and TRBJ1-3): ETGVTQSPTHLIKTRGQQVTLRCSSQSGHNTVSWYQQALGQGPQFIFQYYREEENGRGNFPPRFSGLQFPNYSSELNVNALELDDSALYLCASSLGSGRSSGNTIYFGEGSWLTVV.

The chain couples TRBV14 to TRBJ2-7; D remains ambiguous. The CDR3 covers 13 residues. V lost 2 bases, J lost 5 bases, and 10 bases lay in between. Germline-derived CDR1 and CDR2 are SGHDN and FVKESK. The CDR3 here is CASSQSRQDEQYF. CDR3 bases: TGTGCCAGCAGCCAAAGTCGTCAGGACGAGCAGTACTTC.

This chain uses TRBV6-1 with TRBJ1-5; no firm D call. Trimming shortened V by 2 bases and J by 5 bases, and 10 bases separated the two germline ends. Germline V gives CDR1 MNHNS, CDR2 SASEGT. CDR3 length equals 14 residues. This CDR3 reads CASSETDNYQPQHF. DNA of the CDR3: TGTGCCAGCAGTGAAACTGATAACTATCAGCCCCAGCATTTT.

The V and J genes are TRBV5-1 and TRBJ2-2; 7 bases map to TRBD1. The CDR3 runs 15 residues. V shed 7 bases and J 4 bases; nucleotides not matched to a gene: 10. The germline gives CDR1 SGHRS, CDR2 YFSETQ. The CDR3 reads CASGLNRGSTGELFF. CDR3 coding DNA: TGCGCCAGCGGTTTAAACAGGGGTAGCACCGGGGAGCTGTTTTTT. Full variable domain (remainder filled in from reference TRBV5-1 and TRBJ2-2): KAGVTQTPRYLIKTRGQQVTLSCSPISGHRSVSWYQQTPGQGLQFLFEYFSETQRNKGNFPGRFSGRQFSNSRSEMNVSTLELGDSALYLCASGLNRGSTGELFFGEGSRLTVL.

CDR3 sequence: CASSLAYRGAGEAFF. Written as DNA, the CDR3 is TGTGCCAGCAGCTTAGCGTACAGGGGTGCCGGTGAAGCTTTCTTT. The V call is TRBV7-2, the J call TRBJ1-1, with 7 positions matching TRBD1. Germline loops: CDR1 SGHTA, CDR2 FQGNSA. V shed 0 bases, J shed 7 bases, and the junction held 8 bases outside the gene matches. This CDR3 comprises 15 residues.

V usage is TRBV5-5 and J usage is TRBJ1-1; TRBD1 is a possible D gene (6 bases). CDR3 length: 14 residues. Germline CDR1 is SGHKS and CDR2 is YYEKEE (reference sequence). Trimming removed 3 bases from V and 5 bases from J, with 14 bases in between. The CDR3 reads CASSWRWGQTEAFF. The CDR3 DNA follows: TGTGCCAGCAGCTGGAGATGGGGACAAACTGAAGCTTTCTTT.

The chain employs TRBV5-4 and TRBJ2-1, with TRBD2 matching 11 bases. V was clipped by 1 base and J by 4 bases; unmatched bases: 1. Germline assignment: CDR1 SGHNT and CDR2 YYREEE (reference sequence). The CDR3 is made up of 15 amino acids. The CDR3, as DNA: TGTGCCAGCAGCTTGACTAGCGGGGGTTACAATGAGCAGTTCTTC. It specifies CASSLTSGGYNEQFF.

This rearrangement joins TRBV5-6 to TRBJ1-2; D unclear. The CDR3 totals 15 residues. V was trimmed by 0 bases and J by 2 bases, leaving 11 bases between them. Germline-derived CDR1 and CDR2 are SGHDT and YYEEEE. The CDR3 bases are TGTGCCAGCAGCTTGGCGTGGGCAGCCAACTATGGCTACACCTTC. Amino acid sequence: CASSLAWAANYGYTF. Filled out from reference TRBV5-6 and TRBJ1-2, the complete variable domain reads DAGVTQSPTHLIKTRGQQVTLRCSPKSGHDTVSWYQQALGQGPQFIFQYYEEEERQRGNFPDRFSGHQFPNYSSELNVNALLLGDSALYLCASSLAWAANYGYTFGSGTRLTVV.

V and J are TRBV11-1 and TRBJ1-2; 7 bases map to TRBD1. The junction had 3 bases not matched to a gene; V was cut back by 6 bases and J by 2 bases. This CDR3 is 13 amino acids long. From germline, CDR1 is SGHAT and CDR2 FQDESV (reference sequence). In DNA form, the CDR3 reads TGTGCCAGCAGGAGGGGGCAGAACTATGGCTACACCTTC. This sequence encodes CASRRGQNYGYTF. The whole variable domain, filled in from reference TRBV11-1 and TRBJ1-2, reads EAEVAQSPRYKITEKSQAVAFWCDPISGHATLYWYRQILGQGPELLVQFQDESVVDDSQLPKDRFSAERLKGVDSTLKIQPAELGDSAMYLCASRRGQNYGYTFGSGTRLTVV.

V usage is TRBV25-1 and J usage is TRBJ2-1; TRBD2 agrees at 13 bases. The CDR3 is 16 residues long. V shed 3 bases and J 8 bases; nucleotides not matched to a gene: 7. Germline-derived CDR1 and CDR2 are MGHDK and SYGVNS. For the CDR3, the DNA is TGTGCCAGCAGTGACTGGACTAGCGGGAGATACTATGAGCAGTTCTTC. Translating gives CASSDWTSGRYYEQFF. Variable domain in full (rest from reference TRBV25-1 and TRBJ2-1): EADIYQTPRYLVIGTGKKITLECSQTMGHDKMYWYQQDPGMELHLIHYSYGVNSTEKGDLSSESTVSRIRTEHFPLTLESARPSHTSQYLCASSDWTSGRYYEQFFGPGTRLTVL.

The J gene is TRBJ1-1, the V gene TRBV6-6, with D maybe TRBD1 (5 bases). This CDR3 comprises 16 residues. Trimming removed 0 bases at V and 1 base at J, with 12 bases between. CDR1 and CDR2 from the germline V gene are MNHNY and SVGAGI (reference sequence). The CDR3 region is CASSYSMGQGNTEAFF. CDR3 nucleotide sequence: TGTGCCAGCAGTTACTCGATGGGGCAGGGGAACACTGAAGCTTTCTTT.

This chain links TRBV14 with TRBJ2-3; D call uncertain. CDR1 and CDR2 (germline): SGHDN, FVKESK. The CDR3 has 11 amino acids. V lost 1 base and J 9 bases, leaving 5 bases between the germline ends. The CDR3 bases are TGTGCCAGCAGCCAAGCAGGAACGCAGTATTTT. Translation gives CASSQAGTQYF.

This chain uses TRBV18 with TRBJ2-3; 9 bases align to TRBD1. Germline trimming cut 4 bases from V and 1 base from J; bases unmatched to any gene: 6. The CDR3 totals 16 residues. From germline, CDR1 is KGHSH and CDR2 LQKENI. This chain's CDR3 is CASSLFWTGGTDTQYF. The CDR3 DNA reads TGTGCCAGCTCACTATTCTGGACAGGGGGCACAGATACGCAGTATTTT.

This chain joins TRBV28 and TRBJ2-5; possibly TRBD2 for D (6 bases). The germline V gene encodes CDR1 MDHEN and CDR2 SYDVKM. The ends were cut back, 6 bases at V and 5 bases at J, with 28 bases in the middle. The CDR3 is made up of 18 amino acids. The CDR3 DNA sequence: TGTGCCAGCAGGAACACCCTCGGGGGTGCGGGGCTGAGCGAGACCCAGTACTTC. It specifies CASRNTLGGAGLSETQYF.

The gene calls are TRBV7-2 and TRBJ1-1; weak D call: TRBD1 (6 bases). The ends were cut back, 4 bases at V and 6 bases at J, with 9 bases in the middle. CDR1 and CDR2 from the germline V gene are SGHTA and FQGNSA. The CDR3 has 12 residues. CDR3 in amino acids: CASSYTGPEAFF. The CDR3 nucleotides read TGTGCCAGCAGCTATACAGGGCCTGAAGCTTTCTTT. Looking up the rest from reference TRBV7-2 and TRBJ1-1 gives the full variable domain: GAGVSQSPSNKVTEKGKDVELRCDPISGHTALYWYRQSLGQGLEFLIYFQGNSAPDKSGLPSDRFSAERTGGSVSTLTIQRTQQEDSAVYLCASSYTGPEAFFGQGTRLTVV.

V gene TRBV18 combines with J gene TRBJ2-4, with 10 bases identical to TRBD1. The CDR3 consists of 16 residues. V was pared by 3 bases and J by 0 bases, with 2 bases of the junction left unmatched. Germline-derived CDR1 and CDR2 are KGHSH and LQKENI. In DNA form, the CDR3 reads TGTGCCAGCTCACCGGGGACAGGGGCAGCCAAAAACATTCAGTACTTC. This sequence encodes CASSPGTGAAKNIQYF.

This sequence joins TRBV27 and TRBJ2-7, with 7 bases matching TRBD1. CDR3 size: 14 residues. The V gene end was trimmed by 5 bases and the J gene end by 6 bases; junction bases not matched to a gene: 10. Per germline, CDR1 MNHEY and CDR2 SMNVEV (reference sequence). The CDR3 loop is CASSIDRDRSEQYF. The CDR3, as DNA: TGTGCCAGCAGTATCGACAGGGATCGGAGCGAGCAGTACTTC.

The rearrangement links TRBV29-1 to TRBJ1-2; weak D call: TRBD1 (6 bases). V was trimmed by 3 bases and J by 8 bases, leaving 16 bases between them. The CDR3 sequence is 13 residues long. Germline lookup yields CDR1 SQVTM and CDR2 ANQGSEA. CDR3 bases: TGCAGCGTTGATAAGGGGCAGGGGCACGGCTACACCTTC. Translated: CSVDKGQGHGYTF.